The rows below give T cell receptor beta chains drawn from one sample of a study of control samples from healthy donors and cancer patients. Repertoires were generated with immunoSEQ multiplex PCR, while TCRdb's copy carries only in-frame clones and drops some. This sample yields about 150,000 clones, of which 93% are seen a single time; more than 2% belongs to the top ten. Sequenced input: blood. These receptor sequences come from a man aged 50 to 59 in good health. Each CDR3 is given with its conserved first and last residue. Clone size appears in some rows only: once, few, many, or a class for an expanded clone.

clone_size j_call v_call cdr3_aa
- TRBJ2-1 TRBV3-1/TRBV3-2 CASSPGAPVNEQFF
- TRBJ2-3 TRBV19 CASRRSGNTDTQYF
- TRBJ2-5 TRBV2 CASSRQETQYF
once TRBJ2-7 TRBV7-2 CASSLVPSGTTSYEQYF
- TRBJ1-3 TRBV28 CASSLSGAGNTIYF
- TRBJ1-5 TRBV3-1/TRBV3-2 CASSQRGDRGKPQHF
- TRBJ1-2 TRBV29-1 CSVGDSFDGYTF
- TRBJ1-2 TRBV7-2 CASRGQASEGYTF
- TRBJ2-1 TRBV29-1 CSVIARSSYNEQFF
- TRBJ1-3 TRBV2 CASSGTTSSGNTIYF
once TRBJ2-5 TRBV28 CASSPPARPATQYF
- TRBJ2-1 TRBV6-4 CASRDLHNEQFF
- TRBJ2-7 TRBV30 CAWDRGQTYEQYF
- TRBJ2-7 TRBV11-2 CASRLLTTYEQYF
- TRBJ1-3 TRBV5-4 CASSRGQVGNTIYF
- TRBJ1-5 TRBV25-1 CASREWGNDQPQHF
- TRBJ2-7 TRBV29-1 CSVAAGVEQYF
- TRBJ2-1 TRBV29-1 CSVPGTGGLNAGANEQFF
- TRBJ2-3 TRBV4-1 CASSRQVLTERSTDTQYF
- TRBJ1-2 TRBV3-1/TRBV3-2 CASSQESRGRGYTF
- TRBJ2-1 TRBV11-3 CASSLDGTSPAYNEQFF
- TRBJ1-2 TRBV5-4 CASSPIDRPPNYGYTF